This TCR beta chain was recorded in a study of T cell changes during pregnancy in multiple sclerosis. The CDR3 consists of 15 residues. Between the trimmed V and J ends, which lost 1 base and 1 base, there was a span of 8 bases. Germline V gives CDR1 LGHNA, CDR2 YNFKEQ. This table comes from immunoSEQ multiplex PCR, and its TCRdb copy is limited to in-frame clones, with some not included. Here the sample spans about 69,000 clones, roughly 92% being singletons. This chain uses TRBV4-2 with TRBJ2-1, with D unresolved. Sequenced here: peripheral blood, sampled in the third trimester of pregnancy. This receptor was obtained from a female donor in good health, enrolled as a control in a pregnancy study. The DNA of the CDR3 is TGTGCCAGCAGCCAAGTTCATACTTCCTACAATGAGCAGTTCTTC. This translates into CASSQVHTSYNEQFF.